This T cell receptor (beta chain) was obtained from a study of cytomegalovirus exposure and HLA in healthy donors (dated by TCRdb to about 2017). For context, the study as a whole: In an earlier analysis of some 610 of the donors, roughly 300 Gb of sequence data and roughly 100 million unique TCR beta sequences from 150 million to 200 million T cells were reported. Besides the first cohort of under 700 subjects, a separate validation cohort made up of 90 to 150 different subjects was used. Of the approximately 400 genotyped donors, roughly 80% fell in the genetic ancestry cluster associated with self-reported Caucasian donors. In an earlier analysis of several hundred of the donors, high-throughput TCR beta sequencing was used to judge whether each TCR beta V gene segment behaved as functional or pseudogenic. Alongside the repertoire data, information on donor age, sex, ethnicity and CMV serostatus was compiled. Typing coverage varied by locus: roughly 620-640 donors for A, B, C, DRB1 and DQB1; around 560 for DQA1; 606 for DPA1; around 490 for DPB1. Class I and class II HLA loci were covered by the typing at four-digit resolution. Rather than using new phenotypic data, the later analysis identified candidate immune exposures from TCR beta sequences and from how often those sequences occurred across donors. A later genetic analysis took genome-wide SNP genotypes for about three fifths of the roughly 700 donors and used that subset as a discovery cohort. Approximately 300 gigabases of sequencing data and approximately 84 million unique TCR sequences were included in an early release covering 550 to 800 HLA-typed donors. To predict cytomegalovirus infection status, the study combined high-throughput TCR immunosequencing, statistical association of individual TCRs with disease status, and machine learning. Five DR-DQ haplotypes were treated as single units for association and clustering because of strong linkage in the cohort. In a later analysis, previously published TCR beta repertoires from 666 donors were re-analyzed and high-resolution HLA genotyping was added so that TCR occurrence patterns could be studied. The aim of the study was to test whether cataloging public T cell receptors could identify signatures of past pathogen exposure. The study profiled the T cell repertoires of hundreds of subjects by immunosequencing and related them to cytomegalovirus serostatus. Across some 400 genotyped donors of the cohort, an average of roughly 250,000 unique TCR beta nucleotide sequences per donor were sequenced, and roughly 20% of those sequences were non-productive. Every repertoire in the discovery cohort had been generated on one and the same sequencing platform.

The library was prepared using the immunoSEQ multiplex PCR assay. A mixture of 60 forward primers for TCR Vbeta segments and 13 reverse primers for TCR Jbeta segments was used in the multiplex PCR. The CDR3 region of rearranged TCR beta genes was amplified from genomic DNA by a multiplex PCR assay. The amplified TCR beta libraries were sequenced on the Illumina HiSeq System as 87-base-pair reads. Per the original workflow: A later analysis tallied roughly 76 million unique TCR beta chains across the roughly 610 repertoires, and 10 million to 11 million of those chains were shared by two or more donors. Raw reads were error-corrected and collapsed into unique sequences by a nearest-neighbor algorithm in which closely related sequences were merged to remove PCR and sequencing errors. To assign V, D and J gene segments, CDR3 sequences were aligned to IMGT reference sequences. For a sequence to be retained, a match of at least six nucleotides was required to both a V gene segment and a J gene segment. A rearrangement counted as productive if the CDR3 had no stop codons and remained in frame with V and J, and every other rearrangement counted as non-productive. Following IMGT convention, CDR3 was defined as the stretch from the second conserved V-encoded cysteine up to the conserved J-encoded phenylalanine. In an earlier analysis of around 640 of the donors, sequences lacking an unambiguous match to a single V gene segment were excluded. An earlier analysis of 587 of the donors classified V segments as functional when productive rearrangements were above 56.7% and as segregating when the standard deviation between donors was above 5%. To diagnose cytomegalovirus status from the catalog of TCR beta chain sequences, a statistical classification framework was built. V and J gene assignment, in a later analysis, came from comparing TCR nucleotide sequences with IMGT/GENE-DB human TR gene sequences. A later analysis assigned CDR3 sequences and most-parsimonious VDJ recombination scenarios with the TCRdist pipeline. In a later analysis, each TCR beta chain was defined by its CDR3 amino acid sequence together with its V-gene family, and reads without a unique V-gene family were excluded. In a later analysis, 450 to 600 highly shared, low-generation-probability nucleotide sequences were removed to address suspected cross-contamination and a sequencing artifact. A later analysis calculated a clonal expansion index for each public chain from normalized within-repertoire ranks of inferred template counts. In a later analysis, generation probabilities were computed with a VDJ recombination model fitted to out-of-frame rearrangements, and the resulting probabilities were checked against IGoR. Hypergeometric tests were used in a later analysis to score TCR-TCR, TCR-HLA and TCR-CMV co-occurrence, with a repertoire-size bias correction applied to the TCR pairs. A later analysis estimated false discovery rates by permuting HLA or CMV assignments 20 times. In a later analysis, co-occurring TCRs were grouped using DBSCAN, and TCRdist sequence similarity was added for clustering within HLA-allele-positive subsets. Repertoires with fewer than 30,000 or more than 120,000 public chains, plus five repertoires with anomalous nucleotide sharing, were excluded from co-occurrence clustering. The table was pulled from immuneACCESS by TCRdb, which kept in-frame rearrangements only. Such tables lose some clones; where checked, under half of the loss comes from unresolved V genes, and the rest has no known cause. From that table come the V and J calls and clone size; the DNA was used to work out D and trimming. The sample has fewer than 150,000 clones on record, around three quarters of them singletons. In total, the top ten clones hold about 3.9% of the sample.

Overall study results and their limits: Strong co-occurrence of HLA alleles, especially DR and DQ, made assigning TCR associations to individual alleles difficult. A later analysis associated 16,951 TCR beta sequences with specific HLA alleles at a false discovery rate of 0.05. Linkage disequilibrium might explain the correlated functional status among segregating V segments, but an unknown experimental factor could not be excluded. The presence/absence analyses assumed that sequencing depth was roughly uniform across donors, and that assumption may not be true. In the study, some 160 TCR beta chains were listed as associated with cytomegalovirus. In this cohort, only TCR beta chains were sequenced, and detectable features were limited by the absence of alpha or paired-chain data. Because counts were too low, some 17 rarely observed V segments, including chromosome 9 orphons, were left out of the earlier analysis of some 600 of the donors. Compared with the 666-donor mean, donors in an Asian-associated ancestry cluster had fewer N-insertions in productive TCRs, according to a later genetic analysis. A few of the identified cytomegalovirus-associated TCR beta chains were confirmed in vitro to be specific for cytomegalovirus antigens. A further reported finding was that TCR beta sequences accurately predicted the HLA-A and HLA-B alleles for most subjects in the first cohort. Most CMV-associated TCR beta chains appeared to be HLA-restricted in a later analysis, and the HLA associations seemed to be driven largely by CMV exposure. For the cohort, immune exposure information was limited to CMV serostatus. The 87-base-pair reads could not distinguish some IMGT-functional V segments, including TRBV6-2 and TRBV6-3, so those segments were excluded. According to a later analysis, TCR association rates differed among HLA loci, with DRB1 alleles showing the most associated TCRs and HLA-C alleles showing the fewest. While some public TCRs were present in many individuals, most TCR sequences turned up only very rarely across donors. It was suggested by the authors that the approach could potentially be generalized to other disease states and immunological phenotypes. Compared with equally common non-associated chains, HLA-associated TCR beta chains in a later analysis were more clonally expanded and had lower generation probabilities. A cluster of highly shared sequence variants was judged likely to represent a technical artifact of the sequencing pipeline. An association between a missense DCLRE1C variant and V-gene and J-gene trimming of TCR beta chains was found in a later genetic analysis and replicated in an independent cohort. Cytomegalovirus status was reported to be diagnosed by the classifier with high specificity and sensitivity in both the original and validation cohorts. According to a later analysis, parvovirus B19, influenza, CMV and Epstein-Barr virus appeared linked to several top co-occurrence clusters. Because some donors lacked HLA typing at each locus, the association tests relied only on the typed subset. An earlier analysis of approximately 530 of the donors showed that most TCR beta V segments appeared in productive rearrangements either about 90% or about 30% of the time, which broadly matched IMGT annotations.

In total, just over 650 healthy bone marrow donors made up the cohort. At the time of sampling, every cohort member was nominally healthy, though immune exposures that went unrecorded were likely present. CMV serostatus was recorded as positive for around 300 and negative for about 50% of the roughly 670 cohort members, whereas no CMV serostatus was recorded for the donor in question. Every donor gave a peripheral blood sample, and the peripheral blood mononuclear cells from that sample were used for TCR beta sequencing. Genomic DNA was extracted from the blood cell samples with the Qiagen DNeasy Blood Extraction Kit. Remarks on this clone: What this receptor recognizes is not known. Base qualities are not provided; no much larger clone lies one nucleotide away.

Germline trimming amounts to 2 bases on V and 7 bases on J, with 4 as the count of junction bases outside the gene matches. Inclusive of the bounding cysteine and phenylalanine, the CDR3 is 14 residues long. Only the CDR3 part of the read is kept: 42 bases, read in frame from the first base. Via the germline V gene, CDR1 is ENHRY and CDR2 SYGVKD. The TCR was taken from a human donor in good health. The receptor chain draws on TRBV10-3 and TRBJ2-7; 11 middle bases align to TRBD1. Sequencing was performed on PBMCs. The nucleotides read TGTGCCATCAGTGAGCCCGGGACAGGGGGGGAGCAGTACTTC. Its protein reads: CAISEPGTGGEQYF.